This TCR beta chain was profiled in a study of blood T cell repertoires in COVID-19. Study-wide context: Specimens from acute and convalescent COVID-19 originated in the United States, Italy and Spain.

Patients at the Seattle site were enrolled during active infection and followed longitudinally. Germline V gene lookup returns CDR1 MNHNS and CDR2 SASEGT. V trimming: 1 base; J trimming: 9 bases; junction bases outside the gene matches: 14. The CDR3 length is 17 residues. Per the study methods: Estimation of nucleated cell counts was performed using reference gene primer amplification. Assay used: immunoSEQ multiplex PCR; TCRdb lists only in-frame clones, some missing. From that table come the V and J calls and clone size; the DNA was used to work out D and trimming. The sample shows approximately 120,000 clones, approximately 74% of them seen only once.

The V gene is TRBV6-1, the J gene TRBJ2-1, with 8 bases matching TRBD1. Specimen: peripheral blood. The clonotype was recovered from a man older than 75 with COVID-19, enrolled during active disease. CDR3 sequence reads: CASSEVGTGLSVGEQFF. Here the CDR3 DNA reads TGTGCCAGCAGTGAAGTCGGGACAGGTTTGAGTGTGGGTGAGCAGTTCTTC.